The clone carrying this T cell receptor beta chain was seen more than once but under ten times. What it binds is not known. V was trimmed by 3 bases and J by 0 bases, leaving 13 bases between them. This CDR3 contains 15 residues. In germline, CDR1 is SGHDT, CDR2 YYEEEE. These data come from a study of cytomegalovirus exposure and HLA in healthy donors. Study-level findings and limits: Researchers reported from a later analysis that most CMV-associated TCR beta chains appeared HLA-restricted.

The PCR was carried out with 60 Vbeta primers and 13 Jbeta primers. TCRdb's table, derived via immunoSEQ multiplex PCR, lists solely in-frame clones and lacks some. Altogether approximately 170,000 clones are present, more than 70% being singletons, with the ten largest covering roughly 1.6%. This TCR derives from a girl aged 5 to 17 in good health and CMV-seronegative. Sequencing input: PBMCs. The chain joins TRBV5-6 to TRBJ2-7; TRBD1 is a possible D gene (6 bases). CDR3 amino acids: CASSSEDRSSYEQYF. The CDR3 DNA reads as TGTGCCAGCAGCTCCGAAGACAGGAGCTCCTACGAGCAGTACTTC.